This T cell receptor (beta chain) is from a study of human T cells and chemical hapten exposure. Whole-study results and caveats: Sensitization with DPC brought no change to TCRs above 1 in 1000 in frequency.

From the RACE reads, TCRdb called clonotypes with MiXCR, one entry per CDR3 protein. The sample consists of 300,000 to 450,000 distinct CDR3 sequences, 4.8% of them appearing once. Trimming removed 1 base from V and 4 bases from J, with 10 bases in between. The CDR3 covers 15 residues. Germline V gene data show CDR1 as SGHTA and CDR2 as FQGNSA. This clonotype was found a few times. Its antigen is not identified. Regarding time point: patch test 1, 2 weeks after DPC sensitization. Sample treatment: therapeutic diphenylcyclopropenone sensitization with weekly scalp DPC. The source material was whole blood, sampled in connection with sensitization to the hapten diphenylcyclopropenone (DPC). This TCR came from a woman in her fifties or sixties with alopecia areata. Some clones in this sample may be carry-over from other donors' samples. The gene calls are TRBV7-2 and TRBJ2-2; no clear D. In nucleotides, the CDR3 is TGTGCCAGCAGCTTAGAGAACTTCTCCACCGGGGAGCTGTTTTTT. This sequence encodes CASSLENFSTGELFF.